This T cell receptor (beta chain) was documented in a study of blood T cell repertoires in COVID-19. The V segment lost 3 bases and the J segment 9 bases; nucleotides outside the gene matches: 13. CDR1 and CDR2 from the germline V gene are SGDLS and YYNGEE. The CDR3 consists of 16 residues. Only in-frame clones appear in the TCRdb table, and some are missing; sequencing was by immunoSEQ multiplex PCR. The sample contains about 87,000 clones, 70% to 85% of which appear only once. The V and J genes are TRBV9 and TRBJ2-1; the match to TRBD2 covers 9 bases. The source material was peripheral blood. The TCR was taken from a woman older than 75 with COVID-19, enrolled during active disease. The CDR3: CASSDRRVSGGGEQFF. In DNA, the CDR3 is TGTGCCAGCAGCGACAGACGGGTTAGCGGGGGAGGTGAGCAGTTCTTC.